The T cell receptor (beta chain) described here comes from a study of CXCR3-negative and CXCR3-positive naive CD8 T cells. Study-wide findings and caveats: The authors found comparable surface CD5 between naive subsets and inferred TCR strength from TRB CDR3 properties. Comparably high diversity marked both naive subsets, whereas memory CD8+ cells had much lower diversity. A higher hydrophobicity marked the TRB CDR3s of CXCR3-positive naive cells versus CXCR3-negative naive cells. For naive cells, CXCR3-negative and CXCR3-positive subsets had similar TRBV-TRBJ usage; for memory cells, usage differed.

CD45RO-CCR7+CD27+CD95- characterized naive CD8+ T cells. Remarks on this clonotype: Its specificity is not known.

CDR3 size: 14 residues. Carrying UMI labels, the TRB cDNA libraries were prepared through 5' RACE. TCRdb re-called the 5' RACE reads and gives one entry per CDR3 protein, without DNA. The record lists about 92,000 distinct CDR3 sequences, of which the ten most abundant hold less than 0.85%. The specimen was naive CXCR3+ CD8+ T cells from blood. The subset denotes: CD45RO-CCR7+CD27+CD95- naive CD8+ T cells expressing CXCR3 (TNR3+). The TCR originated in a human donor in good health. Some clones in this sample may be carry-over from other donors' samples. The V gene is TRBV12-3 or TRBV12-4, the J gene TRBJ1-5; TCRdb indicates TRBD1, and absent DNA this call remains unverified. Here the CDR3 reads CASSTGQADQPQHF.